The next 19 T cell receptor beta chains were all read from a single sample in a study of cytomegalovirus exposure and HLA in healthy donors (dated by TCRdb to 2015 to 2018). The library was generated by the immunoSEQ multiplex PCR assay. For the multiplex PCR, a mixture combining 60 forward primers for TCR Vbeta segments and 13 reverse primers for TCR Jbeta segments was used. TCRdb took this table from immuneACCESS and kept in-frame rearrangements with V and J called. Such tables lack part of the clones; where checked against another copy, unresolved V genes explain under half of the gap, and the rest is unexplained. Counted in this sample were about 77,000 clones; about 80% of them appeared once. The ten largest clonotypes hold 3% to 4% of the sample. Sequenced material: PBMCs. The receptor set was obtained from a man aged 35 to 55 in good health and CMV-seronegative.

The chain combines TRBV6-5 with TRBJ1-5; D gene unclear. The germline V gene has CDR1 MNHEY and CDR2 SVGAGI. The CDR3 length is 15 residues. V was trimmed by 0 bases and J by 0 bases, leaving 6 bases between them. CDR3 nucleotide sequence: TGTGCCAGCAGTTACTCGCAGAATAGCAATCAGCCCCAGCATTTT. Amino acids: CASSYSQNSNQPQHF.

The CDR3: CASSFIPSYNEQFF. CDR3 in DNA: TGTGCCAGCAGCTTTATCCCTAGCTACAATGAGCAGTTCTTC. This chain links TRBV7-9 with TRBJ2-1; D is ambiguous. CDR1 and CDR2 (germline): SEHNR, FQNEAQ (reference sequence). CDR3 length: 14 residues. V was clipped by 3 bases and J by 3 bases, with 9 bases between them.

The chain is built from TRBV7-3 and TRBJ1-1; D is uncertain. The CDR3 is 13 amino acids. CDR1 and CDR2 (germline): SGHTA, FQGTGA. Trimming shortened V by 3 bases and J by 7 bases, and 12 bases separated the two germline ends. In DNA form, the CDR3 reads TGTGCCAGCAGCTTTGCCCAGGTGGGTGAAGCTTTCTTT. It is translated as CASSFAQVGEAFF.

The chain joins TRBV5-1 to TRBJ1-2; a weak D match, TRBD1 (5 bases). Germline CDR1 is SGHRS and CDR2 is YFSETQ. V lost 1 base, J lost 6 bases, and 10 bases lay in between. The CDR3 extends over 13 amino acids. CDR3 in DNA: TGCGCCAGCAGCTTGCCCCCAGGGAATGGCTACACCTTC. Residues: CASSLPPGNGYTF.

This chain links TRBV4-1 with TRBJ1-4; the D gene is possibly TRBD1 (5 bases). The length of the CDR3 is 18 residues. V shed 4 bases and J shed 6 bases, with 24 bases lying between them. Germline loops: CDR1 MGHRA, CDR2 YSYEKL. The CDR3 DNA reads TGCGCCAGCAGCCCCCCCGGGGGGTGGAGGGCTGGGGATGAAAAACTGTTTTTT. It codes for CASSPPGGWRAGDEKLFF.

CDR3 region: CASSQRQGSYEQYF. Here the CDR3 DNA reads TGCGCCAGCAGCCAGAGACAGGGTTCCTACGAGCAGTACTTC. The chain is built from TRBV5-1 and TRBJ2-5, with TRBD1 matching over 7 bases. The DNA end is a closer match to TRBJ2-7, so the J assignment may be wrong. The CDR3 extends over 14 amino acids. Germline assignment: CDR1 SGHRS and CDR2 YFSETQ.

Worth noting for this clone: One end of the junction fails to match germline, which may point to a read error. The genes are TRBV7-9 and TRBJ2-2; 10 bases agree with TRBD1. CDR1 and CDR2 (germline): SEHNR, FQNEAQ (reference sequence). The CDR3 sequence is 16 residues long. As DNA, the CDR3 is TGTTCCAGCAGCCAGGGGACAGGGGCGAACACCGGGGAGCTGTTTTTT. Translated, it gives CSSSQGTGANTGELFF.

The V and J genes are TRBV7-2 and TRBJ2-2, with 9 bases matching TRBD1. Germline V lookup: CDR1 SGHTA, CDR2 FQGNSA. V trimming: 3 bases; J trimming: 3 bases; junction bases outside the gene matches: 5. The CDR3 spans 16 residues. The CDR3, as DNA: TGTGCCAGCAGCTTCGGACAGGGGATATACACCGGGGAGCTGTTTTTT. Translated: CASSFGQGIYTGELFF.

A single count supports this clone. The chain joins TRBV5-1 to TRBJ2-1, with 9 bases identical to TRBD2. V lost 3 bases, J lost 0 bases, and 4 bases stayed unmatched. The germline V gene encodes CDR1 SGHRS and CDR2 YFSETQ. The CDR3 is 16 residues long. The CDR3 coding sequence is TGCGCCAGCAGCTGGAATAGCGGGAGCTCCTACAATGAGCAGTTCTTC. The encoded protein is CASSWNSGSSYNEQFF.

This clone came up a few times. The rearrangement links TRBV30 to TRBJ1-6, with 9 nucleotides matching TRBD1. Germline-derived CDR1 and CDR2 are GTSNPN and SVGIG (reference sequence). This CDR3 spans 15 amino acids. V lost 1 base, J lost 10 bases, and 8 bases stayed unmatched. The CDR3 protein is CAWSGTGGVKSPLHF. CDR3 in DNA: TGTGCCTGGAGTGGAACAGGGGGCGTGAAATCACCCCTCCACTTT.

Only one count was recorded for this clone. The rearrangement links TRBV7-2 to TRBJ1-2, with 7 bases lining up with TRBD1. This CDR3 region has 14 residues. Germline values: CDR1 SGHTA, CDR2 FQGNSA. Trimming took 3 bases from V and 4 from J; bases not matched to a gene: 5. In DNA, the CDR3 is TGTGCCAGCAGCTTCAGGGGGGAGTTCTATGGCTACACCTTC. This encodes CASSFRGEFYGYTF. The variable domain in full, completed from reference TRBV7-2 and TRBJ1-2, reads GAGVSQSPSNKVTEKGKDVELRCDPISGHTALYWYRQSLGQGLEFLIYFQGNSAPDKSGLPSDRFSAERTGGSVSTLTIQRTQQEDSAVYLCASSFRGEFYGYTFGSGTRLTVV.

This clone has just one count. The chain recombines TRBV7-2 with TRBJ2-1; 8 bases line up with TRBD2. V lost 5 bases to trimming and J lost 2 bases; unmatched junction nucleotides: 5. This CDR3 region has 15 residues. Germline assignment: CDR1 SGHTA and CDR2 FQGNSA. The CDR3 sequence: CASSVLAATYNEQFF. CDR3 DNA: TGTGCCAGCAGCGTACTAGCGGCCACCTACAATGAGCAGTTCTTC. Complete variable domain (other parts from reference TRBV7-2 and TRBJ2-1): GAGVSQSPSNKVTEKGKDVELRCDPISGHTALYWYRQSLGQGLEFLIYFQGNSAPDKSGLPSDRFSAERTGGSVSTLTIQRTQQEDSAVYLCASSVLAATYNEQFFGPGTRLTVL.

The gene calls are TRBV7-9 and TRBJ2-4, with D possibly TRBD1 on 6 matching bases. CDR3 length: 17 amino acids. Germline CDR1 SEHNR, CDR2 FQNEAQ (reference sequence). V lost 4 bases, J lost 0 bases, and 16 bases lay in between. The CDR3 coding sequence is TGTGCCAGCAGCTCGCAGGGGAGTAGGTCAGCCAAAAACATTCAGTACTTC. This sequence encodes CASSSQGSRSAKNIQYF.

The chain links TRBV5-4 to TRBJ1-1, with 8 bases fitting TRBD1. The germline CDR1 and CDR2 sequences are SGHNT and YYREEE (reference sequence). After removal of 4 bases from V and 2 bases from J, the junction contained 7 bases not matched to a gene. This CDR3 has 15 residues. The CDR3 is CASSALTGDNTEAFF. CDR3 in DNA: TGTGCCAGCAGCGCCTTGACAGGGGATAACACTGAAGCTTTCTTT.

The chain carries TRBV5-4 and TRBJ2-3; D call uncertain. CDR3 length: 15 residues. Germline V gene sequence: CDR1 SGHNT, CDR2 YYREEE (reference sequence). V lost 1 base and J 1 base, leaving 10 bases between the germline ends. This CDR3 reads CASSLLERRTDTQYF. The CDR3 nucleotides read TGTGCCAGCAGCTTGCTCGAGCGTCGCACAGATACGCAGTATTTT.

The V gene is TRBV5-1, the J gene TRBJ1-6; D may be TRBD1 (5 bases). The V end lost 5 bases, the J end lost 7 bases, and 13 bases lay between the germline ends. The germline V gene encodes CDR1 SGHRS and CDR2 YFSETQ. The CDR3 totals 14 residues. CDR3 DNA sequence: TGCGCCAGCAGGATGATCGGGGGGAATTCACCCCTCCACTTT. Translated: CASRMIGGNSPLHF.

Here the CDR3 reads CASSQESQGYYGYTF. The CDR3 nucleotides read TGTGCCAGCAGCCAAGAGTCCCAGGGCTACTATGGCTACACCTTC. The genes are TRBV4-2 and TRBJ1-2; possible D gene TRBD1, 5 bases. The germline V gene encodes CDR1 LGHNA and CDR2 YNFKEQ. CDR3 length equals 15 residues. V lost 0 bases to trimming and J lost 3 bases, with 11 bases between them.

In DNA, the CDR3 is TGTGCCAGCAGCGTAGGGGGAGGAAGCGGGGGCCCAGATACGCAGTATTTT. Its protein is CASSVGGGSGGPDTQYF. J is TRBJ2-3 and V is TRBV9; TRBD2 matches at 8 bases. CDR1 and CDR2 from the germline V gene are SGDLS and YYNGEE. The CDR3 covers 17 residues. With V trimmed by 0 bases and J by 4 bases, 10 bases remained unmatched.

The CDR3 coding sequence is TGTGCCAGTAGTTCCCCTATGCTCTATGGCTACACCTTC. Amino acid sequence: CASSSPMLYGYTF. The rearrangement links TRBV19 to TRBJ1-2; D is ambiguous. Trimming pared 5 bases from V and 4 bases from J, leaving 11 bases between. The germline gives CDR1 LNHDA, CDR2 SQIVND (reference sequence). There are 13 residues in the CDR3.